These 11 T cell receptor beta chains were sequenced from one sample in a study of monozygotic twins with cystic fibrosis. The method was immunoSEQ multiplex PCR; TCRdb's version includes in-frame clones alone and lacks a portion of them. The repertoire holds tens of thousands of clones, about 97% seen once, with 0.12% to 0.15% in the top ten. Sequencing was done on a sample of blood. These receptor sequences come from a girl aged 10 to 17 with cystic fibrosis.

CDR3 bases: TGTGCCAGCAGCCAGAGACTAGCGGGAGGGCAAGAGACCCAGTACTTC. Protein sequence: CASSQRLAGGQETQYF. This sequence joins TRBV4-2 and TRBJ2-5; 14 positions agree with TRBD2. Trimming took 3 bases from V and 2 from J; bases not matched to a gene: 2. Germline V gene data show CDR1 as LGHNA and CDR2 as YNFKEQ. There are 16 residues in the CDR3.

V gene TRBV18 combines with J gene TRBJ2-2; no reliable D call. The germline gives CDR1 KGHSH, CDR2 LQKENI. Trimming left V 2 bases short and J 5 bases short, with 12 bases between. The CDR3 contains 15 residues. The CDR3, as DNA: TGTGCCAGCTCACCAGGACCCTGGGAAACCGGGGAGCTGTTTTTT. This gives the protein CASSPGPWETGELFF.

The chain employs TRBV7-2 and TRBJ2-7, with 8 bases fitting TRBD1. Germline V CDR1 and CDR2: SGHTA, FQGNSA. This CDR3 comprises 14 residues. The V segment lost 11 bases and the J segment 3 bases; nucleotides outside the gene matches: 12. The CDR3 sequence is CAVQGGENFYEQYF. CDR3 nucleotides: TGTGCCGTACAGGGGGGAGAAAACTTCTACGAGCAGTACTTC.

The rearrangement links TRBV4-3 to TRBJ2-2; no reliable D call. Germline lookup yields CDR1 LGHNA and CDR2 YSLEER. The CDR3 extends over 13 amino acids. Trimming pared 6 bases from V and 6 bases from J, leaving 11 bases between. This CDR3 is CASRTWAAGELFF. Written as DNA, the CDR3 is TGCGCCAGCAGAACTTGGGCCGCCGGGGAGCTGTTTTTT.

The chain recombines TRBV7-2 with TRBJ1-4; maybe TRBD1 (5 bases). The V gene's germline CDR1 is SGHTA and CDR2 FQGNSA. V lost 4 bases to trimming and J lost 3 bases, with 12 bases between them. The CDR3 extends over 15 amino acids. The CDR3 spells CASSSTGRANEKLFF. DNA of the CDR3: TGTGCCAGCAGCTCCACAGGTCGAGCTAATGAAAAACTGTTTTTT.

This chain links TRBV5-1 with TRBJ2-2, with D perhaps matching TRBD1 or TRBD2 (5 bases each). Trimming took 3 bases from V and 5 from J, leaving 17 bases between them. CDR3 length equals 16 residues. Germline V CDR1 and CDR2: SGHRS, YFSETQ. CDR3 in DNA: TGCGCCAGCAGCTACTACAGCACAGGAGGAACCGGGGAGCTGTTTTTT. Protein sequence: CASSYYSTGGTGELFF.

The chain combines TRBV2 with TRBJ1-4; the D is unclear. This CDR3 comprises 17 residues. Trimming took off 7 bases at V and 5 bases at J, with 23 bases between the two ends. Germline-derived CDR1 and CDR2 are SNHLY and FYNNEI. The CDR3 coding sequence is TGTGCCAGCAAGAAGGAGCCGAGGCGGACGATCAATGAAAAACTGTTTTTT. Its protein is CASKKEPRRTINEKLFF.

The J gene is TRBJ1-3, the V gene TRBV6-6; D not certain. Trimming pared 0 bases from V and 9 bases from J, leaving 6 bases between. The germline CDR1 and CDR2 sequences are MNHNY and SVGAGI (reference sequence). There are 12 residues in the CDR3. CDR3: CASSYSVGTIYF. For the CDR3, the DNA is TGTGCCAGCAGTTACTCGGTGGGCACCATATATTTT.

The chain has TRBV18 and TRBJ1-1; 8 bases fit TRBD1. The CDR3 totals 15 residues. Germline values: CDR1 KGHSH, CDR2 LQKENI. Unmatched junction bases numbered 6, after V lost 3 bases and J lost 3 bases. The CDR3: CASSPRTGRDTEAFF. For the CDR3, the DNA is TGTGCCAGCTCACCGCGGACAGGGAGGGACACTGAAGCTTTCTTT.

The chain employs TRBV7-2 and TRBJ2-1; the D gene is possibly TRBD1 (5 bases). V was shortened by 0 bases and J by 10 bases, with 13 bases between the two germline ends. Per germline, CDR1 SGHTA and CDR2 FQGNSA. The length of the CDR3 is 14 residues. The CDR3 loop reads CASSLAIGHSEQFF. Written as DNA, the CDR3 is TGTGCCAGCAGCTTAGCTATCGGACACTCCGAGCAGTTCTTC.

V is TRBV20-1 and J is TRBJ2-7; no firm D call. Trimming shortened V by 3 bases and J by 3 bases, and 6 bases separated the two germline ends. Germline CDR1 DFQATT, CDR2 SNEGSKA (reference sequence). This CDR3 contains 11 residues. CDR3 sequence reads: CSASLIYEQYV. The CDR3 region has the DNA TGCAGTGCTAGTCTCATCTACGAGCAGTACGTC.